This TCR beta chain comes out of a study of blood T cell repertoires in COVID-19. Study overall: The United States, Italy and Spain provided the acute and convalescent COVID-19 samples.

Some clones are missing from TCRdb's copy, which holds only in-frame ones; the method was immunoSEQ multiplex PCR. This repertoire shows some 300,000 clones, roughly nine tenths found once; its top ten account for 1.7%. Recruitment covered over 20 US areas and drew participants whose ages spanned about 18 to 90 years. Participant reports of clinical history set cohort assignment. The CDR3 runs 14 residues. CDR1 is LNHDA and CDR2 is SQIVND in the germline V gene (reference sequence). Trimming removed 7 bases at V and 5 bases at J, with 14 bases between. This TCR was sampled from a woman between 40 and 50 years old who had recovered from COVID-19. Source material: PBMCs or T cells enriched from blood (not recorded which). This chain links TRBV19 with TRBJ1-4; D is uncertain. The DNA of the CDR3 is TGTGCCAGTACACAGACCGGCGACAATGAAAAACTGTTTTTT. Amino acid sequence: CASTQTGDNEKLFF. Using reference TRBV19 and TRBJ1-4 for the parts outside the CDR3, the full variable domain is DGGITQSPKYLFRKEGQNVTLSCEQNLNHDAMYWYRQDPGQGLRLIYYSQIVNDFQKGDIAEGYSVSREKKESFPLTVTSAQKNPTAFYLCASTQTGDNEKLFFGSGTQLSVL.